Below, 18 T cell receptor beta chains from the same sample are listed, as sequenced in a study of blood T cell repertoires in COVID-19. Using immunoSEQ multiplex PCR, the repertoire was profiled, and TCRdb retains in-frame clones only, with some absent. The sample shows roughly 60,000 clones, around four fifths of them seen only once. The sample consisted of peripheral blood. These receptors were taken from a woman older than 75 with acute or convalescent COVID-19.

The chain couples TRBV5-6 to TRBJ2-5, with 10 bases that match TRBD2. Looked up from germline, CDR1 is SGHDT and CDR2 is YYEEEE. V shed 4 bases, J shed 6 bases, and the junction held 9 bases outside the gene matches. CDR3 size: 15 residues. CDR3 DNA: TGTGCCAGCAGCCCCGACCCTAGCGGGGGAAAGACCCAGTACTTC. This codes for CASSPDPSGGKTQYF.

This clone has only a few counts. The chain carries TRBV5-1 and TRBJ1-1; no clear D gene. The CDR3 covers 15 residues. V was pared by 5 bases and J by 0 bases, with 14 bases between. CDR1 and CDR2 from the germline V gene are SGHRS and YFSETQ. CDR3 sequence: CASRVDVAVNTEAFF. The CDR3 DNA reads TGCGCCAGCAGGGTCGATGTGGCCGTGAACACTGAAGCTTTCTTT.

The J gene is TRBJ2-1, the V gene TRBV3-1 (or the pseudogene TRBV3-2); 8 positions match TRBD2. The CDR3 is 15 residues long. Germline values: CDR1 LGHDT, CDR2 YNNKEL (reference sequence). Germline trimming cut 5 bases from V and 1 base from J; bases unmatched to any gene: 4. The CDR3 coding sequence is TGTGCCAGCAGCTACACGGGGGGGTCCTACAATGAGCAGTTCTTC. This encodes CASSYTGGSYNEQFF.

This CDR3 is CASSSPPGGPTSGNTIYF. DNA for the CDR3: TGTGCCAGCAGCTCTCCCCCCGGGGGACCGACCTCTGGAAACACCATATATTTT. The chain joins TRBV11-2 to TRBJ1-3; D possibly corresponds to TRBD1 (5 bases). Germline assignment: CDR1 SGHAT and CDR2 FQNNGV. This CDR3 region has 18 residues. Trimming removed 4 bases at V and 0 bases at J, with 19 bases between.

This clone was detected only a few times. The gene calls are TRBV5-1 and TRBJ2-5; possible D gene TRBD1, 6 bases. Germline CDR1 is SGHRS and CDR2 is YFSETQ. The CDR3 runs to 15 residues. The V gene lost 4 bases and the J gene lost 2 bases, with 15 bases spanning the gap. The CDR3 nucleotides are TGCGCCAGCAGCCTGGGGGCAGTACCGCAAGAGACCCAGTACTTC. It codes for CASSLGAVPQETQYF.

This sequence joins TRBV3-1 (or the pseudogene TRBV3-2) and TRBJ2-2; weak D call: TRBD2 (6 bases). This CDR3 has 16 residues. From germline, CDR1 is LGHDT and CDR2 YNNKEL (reference sequence). V shed 0 bases and J shed 7 bases, with 15 bases lying between them. Here the CDR3 reads CASSQDVWGGGGELFF. For the CDR3, the DNA is TGTGCCAGCAGCCAAGATGTGTGGGGAGGTGGCGGGGAGCTGTTTTTT.

This clone was seen once. The V gene is TRBV7-2, the J gene TRBJ2-7; TRBD2 is a possible D gene (6 bases). Germline V gene data show CDR1 as SGHTA and CDR2 as FQGNSA. This CDR3 comprises 15 residues. V lost 5 bases and J lost 2, with 16 bases in between. Here the CDR3 reads CASSQWDSAAYEQYF. The CDR3 nucleotides read TGTGCCAGCAGCCAATGGGACTCAGCGGCCTACGAGCAGTACTTC.

The chain is built from TRBV4-1 and TRBJ2-5, with 12 bases aligning to TRBD2. Germline-derived CDR1 and CDR2 are MGHRA and YSYEKL. Unmatched junction bases numbered 10, after V lost 3 bases and J lost 5 bases. CDR3 length equals 17 residues. The CDR3 coding sequence is TGCGCCAGCAGCCAGGCCGGGACTAGCGGGTTGGGGGAGACCCAGTACTTC. Protein product: CASSQAGTSGLGETQYF.

The chain couples TRBV27 to TRBJ2-7, with D possibly matching TRBD2 (6 bases). Between the trimmed V and J ends, which lost 3 bases and 7 bases, there was a span of 10 bases. In germline, CDR1 is MNHEY, CDR2 SMNVEV (reference sequence). The CDR3 loop spans 12 amino acids. CDR3 residues: CASSFGGGEQYF. The CDR3 region has the DNA TGTGCCAGCAGTTTCGGGGGAGGAGAGCAGTACTTC.

The CDR3 sequence: CSVEASLAGFYNEQFF. As DNA, the CDR3 is TGCAGCGTTGAAGCCTCCCTAGCGGGTTTTTACAATGAGCAGTTCTTC. This chain uses TRBV29-1 with TRBJ2-1, with 8 positions matching TRBD2. This CDR3 has 16 residues. V lost 1 base to trimming and J lost 4 bases; unmatched junction nucleotides: 9. The germline gives CDR1 SQVTM, CDR2 ANQGSEA.

The genes are TRBV18 and TRBJ1-4; weak D call: TRBD1 (6 bases). Trimming took 3 bases from V and 11 from J, leaving 16 bases between them. Germline values: CDR1 KGHSH, CDR2 LQKENI. The CDR3 runs 14 residues. CDR3 region: CASSPGAEVLKLFF. CDR3 sequence (DNA): TGTGCCAGCTCACCGGGGGCTGAAGTATTGAAACTGTTTTTT.

The chain couples TRBV6-5 to TRBJ2-1; D might be TRBD2 (6 bases). The CDR3 is 16 amino acids. V gave up 2 bases and J gave up 8 bases, with 19 bases separating them. The germline gives CDR1 MNHEY, CDR2 SVGAGI. The DNA for the CDR3 is TGTGCCAGCAGTTACCCCGGGGGTGGACACAATTATGAGCAGTTCTTC. It yields the protein CASSYPGGGHNYEQFF.

The V call is TRBV5-1, the J call TRBJ2-7; a weak D match, TRBD1 (6 bases). The CDR3 is made up of 13 amino acids. The V end lost 7 bases, the J end lost 2 bases, and 13 bases lay between the germline ends. Per germline, CDR1 SGHRS and CDR2 YFSETQ. CDR3 DNA: TGCGCCAGCGCCCGGGACACCACCTACGAGCAGTACTTC. Translation: CASARDTTYEQYF.

The CDR3 is CASSLRRGPRDTQYF. CDR3 bases: TGTGCCAGCAGCTTACGGCGGGGACCCCGAGATACGCAGTATTTT. The chain has TRBV7-2 and TRBJ2-3; tentative D call: TRBD2 (6 bases). This CDR3 is 15 amino acids long. Trimming pared 2 bases from V and 5 bases from J, leaving 14 bases between. Germline CDR1 and CDR2: SGHTA and FQGNSA.

The gene calls are TRBV3-1 (or the pseudogene TRBV3-2) and TRBJ2-3; 10 bases are a match to TRBD1. The germline V gene has CDR1 LGHDT and CDR2 YNNKEL (reference sequence). This CDR3 contains 14 residues. V lost 4 bases and J lost 4; bases outside the gene matches: 2. CDR3 coding DNA: TGTGCCAGCAGCCGGACAGGGGGTCCAGATACGCAGTATTTT. It codes for CASSRTGGPDTQYF.

The chain is built from TRBV7-8 and TRBJ2-7; 13 bases are a match to TRBD2. Trimming cost V 2 bases and J 6 bases; bases outside gene matches: 4. The CDR3 consists of 15 residues. Germline V gene sequence: CDR1 SGHVS, CDR2 FQNEAQ. CDR3 DNA sequence: TGTGCCAGCAGCTTAACTAGCGGGGGGGCCAGCGAGCAGTACTTC. This gives the protein CASSLTSGGASEQYF.

The rearrangement links TRBV24-1 to TRBJ1-5; TRBD1 might be the D (6 bases). The CDR3 length is 14 residues. From germline, CDR1 is KGHDR and CDR2 SFDVKD. Trimming removed 9 bases from V and 0 bases from J, with 11 bases in between. DNA of the CDR3: TGTGCCACCGGACAGAAGAATAGCAATCAGCCCCAGCATTTT. Its protein product is CATGQKNSNQPQHF.

The rearrangement joins TRBV7-3 to TRBJ2-4, with 10 bases matching TRBD1. The CDR3 totals 14 residues. V dropped 4 bases and J dropped 5; count of bases not matched to a gene: 2. The germline CDR1 and CDR2 sequences are SGHTA and FQGTGA. CDR3 in amino acids: CASSSTGGQNIQYF. DNA for the CDR3: TGTGCCAGCAGCTCGACAGGGGGCCAAAACATTCAGTACTTC.